Below, 31 T cell receptor beta chains from the same sample are listed, as sequenced in a study of shared clonotypes between healthy human individuals. Using immunoSEQ multiplex PCR, the repertoire was profiled, and TCRdb retains in-frame clones only, with some absent. The sample lists about 730,000 clones, approximately 72% occurring once. The sequencing input was memory CD4+ T cells sorted from blood. Documented subset: CD45RA-negative fraction. Receptors were obtained from a woman in her twenties or thirties in good health.

This clone was recorded only once. The V call is TRBV7-9, the J call TRBJ2-4; perhaps TRBD2 as D (7 bases). Per germline, CDR1 SEHNR and CDR2 FQNEAQ (reference sequence). The V end lost 7 bases, the J end lost 1 base, and 20 bases lay between the germline ends. The CDR3 totals 17 residues. The CDR3 DNA follows: TGTGCCAGCACCCTAGGCCGGGGGGCGGGGGCCAAAAACATTCAGTACTTC. Translating gives CASTLGRGAGAKNIQYF. The complete variable domain, with remaining parts taken from reference TRBV7-9 and TRBJ2-4, reads DTGVSQNPRHKITKRGQNVTFRCDPISEHNRLYWYRQTLGQGPEFLTYFQNEAQLEKSRLLSDRFSAERPKGSFSTLEIQRTEQGDSAMYLCASTLGRGAGAKNIQYFGAGTRLSVL.

The rearrangement uses TRBV5-1 and TRBJ2-1; D not certain. This CDR3 has 14 amino acids. Trimming took off 6 bases at V and 0 bases at J, with 10 bases between the two ends. Germline loops: CDR1 SGHRS, CDR2 YFSETQ. This CDR3 reads CASTVSSSYNEQFF. The CDR3 nucleotides read TGCGCCAGCACCGTTTCAAGCTCCTACAATGAGCAGTTCTTC.

CDR3 in amino acids: CASSPSRVYEQYF. CDR3 coding DNA: TGTGCCAGCAGCCCGAGCAGGGTCTACGAGCAGTACTTC. The chain carries TRBV7-9 and TRBJ2-7; TRBD1 is a possible D gene (5 bases). The ends were cut back, 5 bases at V and 3 bases at J, with 11 bases in the middle. The CDR3 length is 13 residues. CDR1 and CDR2 from the germline V gene are SEHNR and FQNEAQ (reference sequence).

The rearrangement links TRBV28 to TRBJ2-4; 7 nucleotides match TRBD1. Germline assignment: CDR1 MDHEN and CDR2 SYDVKM. Trimming removed 6 bases from V and 5 bases from J; junction bases left unmatched: 4. The CDR3 covers 13 residues. The CDR3 here is CASSRDRENIQYF. Here the CDR3 DNA reads TGTGCCAGCAGCAGGGACAGAGAAAACATTCAGTACTTC.

The chain is built from TRBV29-1 and TRBJ1-1; 7 nucleotides line up with TRBD1. Germline V gene data show CDR1 as SQVTM and CDR2 as ANQGSEA. The V and J ends lost 4 bases and 1 base, in that order; junction bases with no gene match: 3. The CDR3 runs to 13 residues. The CDR3 region has the DNA TGCAGCGTTGTTTACAGGGGGAACACTGAAGCTTTCTTT. Amino acids: CSVVYRGNTEAFF.

Details on this clone: This specimen includes other DNA sequences encoding the same CDR3. This chain connects TRBV27 to TRBJ2-7; possibly TRBD1 for D (6 bases). The CDR3 consists of 14 residues. V lost 3 bases and J 4 bases, leaving 13 bases between the germline ends. Germline V gene lookup returns CDR1 MNHEY and CDR2 SMNVEV (reference sequence). DNA for the CDR3: TGTGCCAGCAGTTTCTCACAGGGACCATACGAGCAGTACTTC. Translated, it gives CASSFSQGPYEQYF.

This clone was recorded at least ten times. CDR3 in amino acids: CASSYEVVGEAFF. CDR3 coding DNA: TGTGCCAGCAGTTATGAGGTCGTGGGTGAAGCTTTCTTT. The chain recombines TRBV6-6 with TRBJ1-1; no reliable D call. This CDR3 has 13 residues. The germline V gene has CDR1 MNHNY and CDR2 SVGAGI (reference sequence). V lost 3 bases and J lost 7, with 12 bases in between.

The genes are TRBV23-1 and TRBJ2-7; the D gene is possibly TRBD2 (7 bases). TRBV23-1 is annotated as an ORF whose role is uncertain. V shed 8 bases and J shed 3 bases, with 20 bases lying between them. There are 15 residues in the CDR3. The DNA of the CDR3 is TGCGCCAGCCTAGCGGTCGACAGGCGTCGCTACGAGCAGTACTTC. Amino acids: CASLAVDRRRYEQYF.

V and J are TRBV10-2 and TRBJ1-2; TRBD1 matches 8 bases. Germline CDR1 is WSHSY and CDR2 is SAAADI. The CDR3 consists of 14 residues. J was trimmed by 4 bases and V by 1 base; bases with no gene match: 2. The CDR3, as DNA: TGCGCCAGCAGTGAGTACGGACAGGGCTATGGCTACACCTTC. It yields the protein CASSEYGQGYGYTF.

This clone was seen a handful of times. The rearrangement joins TRBV2 to TRBJ2-7; D is ambiguous. The CDR3 consists of 14 residues. Germline CDR1 is SNHLY and CDR2 is FYNNEI. V lost 4 bases and J 0 bases, leaving 10 bases between the germline ends. The DNA of the CDR3 is TGTGCCAGCAGTGGAAAAGGGATCTCCTACGAGCAGTACTTC. Protein product: CASSGKGISYEQYF.

J is TRBJ2-1 and V is TRBV11-2; tentatively, D is TRBD1 or TRBD2 (6 bases each). The V and J ends lost 5 bases and 6 bases respectively, with 17 bases between them. This CDR3 has 15 residues. CDR1 and CDR2 from the germline V gene are SGHAT and FQNNGV. In nucleotides, the CDR3 is TGTGCCAGCAGCGGAGTCCAGGGGCGGGGCAATGAGCAGTTCTTC. It translates to CASSGVQGRGNEQFF.

Details on this clone: Other DNA sequences in this specimen translate into the identical CDR3. V usage is TRBV30 and J usage is TRBJ2-1; TRBD2 matches at 11 bases. V lost 2 bases to trimming and J lost 4 bases; unmatched junction nucleotides: 4. In germline, CDR1 is GTSNPN, CDR2 SVGIG (reference sequence). This CDR3 contains 15 residues. The CDR3 region is CAWSPGTSGYNEQFF. CDR3 DNA: TGTGCCTGGAGTCCCGGGACTAGCGGATACAATGAGCAGTTCTTC.

This rearrangement joins TRBV7-3 to TRBJ2-1, with 7 bases that match TRBD1. The CDR3 has 12 residues. With V trimmed by 4 bases and J by 9 bases, 3 bases remained unmatched. CDR1 is SGHTA and CDR2 is FQGTGA in the germline V gene. Here the CDR3 reads CASSSQGTEQFF. CDR3 nucleotides: TGTGCCAGCAGCTCACAGGGGACTGAGCAGTTCTTC.

This chain links TRBV11-3 with TRBJ2-1; TRBD1 or TRBD2 may be the D gene (5 bases each). V lost 5 bases and J 0 bases, leaving 11 bases between the germline ends. Per germline, CDR1 SGHNT and CDR2 YENEEA. CDR3 length: 15 amino acids. The CDR3 reads CASSKEGSSYNEQFF. DNA for the CDR3: TGTGCCAGCAGCAAAGAGGGGAGCTCCTACAATGAGCAGTTCTTC.

The genes are TRBV27 and TRBJ2-3; 8 bases align to TRBD1. V lost 3 bases, J lost 0 bases, and 5 bases stayed unmatched. The germline gives CDR1 MNHEY, CDR2 SMNVEV (reference sequence). This CDR3 is 16 amino acids long. The CDR3 loop reads CASSFHRGTSTDTQYF. The CDR3 DNA is TGTGCCAGCAGTTTTCACAGGGGGACTAGCACAGATACGCAGTATTTT.

Written as DNA, the CDR3 is TGTGCCAGCCTTCAGGGGAACTATGGCTACACCTTC. Its translation: CASLQGNYGYTF. The chain employs TRBV28 and TRBJ1-2; D possibly corresponds to TRBD1 (6 bases). V was clipped by 8 bases and J by 2 bases, with 9 bases between them. Germline V lookup: CDR1 MDHEN, CDR2 SYDVKM. CDR3 length: 12 residues.

The chain joins TRBV6-1 to TRBJ1-2; D not resolved. The CDR3 runs to 15 residues. Germline V gene sequence: CDR1 MNHNS, CDR2 SASEGT. The germline V and J ends were trimmed by 3 bases and 4 bases, with 15 bases remaining between them. CDR3 loop: CASSDRTDRSYGYTF. The DNA of the CDR3 is TGTGCCAGCAGTGACAGGACGGATCGGTCCTATGGCTACACCTTC.

V gene TRBV30 combines with J gene TRBJ2-7; 14 bases agree with TRBD2. CDR3 size: 15 residues. Germline CDR1 reads GTSNPN; CDR2 reads SVGIG (reference sequence). Trimming at V came to 2 bases and at J to 5 bases, leaving 5 bases not matched to a gene. CDR3 loop: CAWSTGLAGVDEQYF. The CDR3 coding sequence is TGTGCCTGGAGTACGGGACTAGCGGGAGTAGACGAGCAGTACTTC. Variable domain in full (rest from reference TRBV30 and TRBJ2-7): SQTIHQWPATLVQPVGSPLSLECTVEGTSNPNLYWYRQAAGRGLQLLFYSVGIGQISSEVPQNLSASRPQDRQFILSSKKLLLSDSGFYLCAWSTGLAGVDEQYFGPGTRLTVT.

The chain has TRBV19 and TRBJ2-1; 8 bases match TRBD2. V shed 7 bases and J 6 bases; nucleotides not matched to a gene: 11. This CDR3 has 15 amino acids. Germline V lookup: CDR1 LNHDA, CDR2 SQIVND (reference sequence). CDR3 region: CASNTGGLWVNEQFF. The CDR3 nucleotides read TGTGCCAGTAACACGGGAGGGCTTTGGGTCAATGAGCAGTTCTTC.

A word on this clone: Given a far larger clone just one base away, this is likely a sequencing read error. Other DNA sequences in the sample encode the same CDR3. The genes are TRBV18 and TRBJ1-5; possible D gene TRBD1, 5 bases. CDR1 is KGHSH, CDR2 LQKENI, per germline. V was clipped by 6 bases and J by 0 bases, with 9 bases between them. The CDR3 runs 14 residues. CDR3 residues: CASSPTDSNQPQHF. CDR3 DNA: TGTGCCAGCTCTCCGACAGATAGCAATCAGCCCCAGCATTTT.

V gene TRBV27 combines with J gene TRBJ2-7; D is uncertain. V was cut by 2 bases and J by 6 bases, with 11 bases left in between. This CDR3 is 13 amino acids long. The germline V gene has CDR1 MNHEY and CDR2 SMNVEV (reference sequence). The DNA of the CDR3 is TGTGCCAGCAGTTTAGATAGGTCCCGCGAGCAGTACTTC. This codes for CASSLDRSREQYF.

The rearrangement joins TRBV19 to TRBJ1-1, with a possible D match to TRBD1 (5 bases). The CDR3 runs 14 residues. Germline V gives CDR1 LNHDA, CDR2 SQIVND (reference sequence). V was cut by 7 bases and J by 3 bases, with 15 bases left in between. CDR3 amino acids: CASTGRGPYTEAFF. DNA for the CDR3: TGTGCCAGTACCGGACGGGGCCCGTACACTGAAGCTTTCTTT.

The chain is built from TRBV7-8 and TRBJ2-5, with 10 bases fitting TRBD2. This CDR3 spans 14 amino acids. V shed 5 bases and J 1 base; nucleotides not matched to a gene: 1. Germline-derived CDR1 and CDR2 are SGHVS and FQNEAQ. CDR3 sequence reads: CASSGLAAQETQYF. The CDR3 region has the DNA TGTGCCAGCAGCGGACTAGCGGCCCAAGAGACCCAGTACTTC.

The rearrangement uses TRBV18 and TRBJ2-3; no definite D call. Germline values: CDR1 KGHSH, CDR2 LQKENI. V was pared by 2 bases and J by 0 bases, with 6 bases between. The CDR3 is 14 amino acids. DNA of the CDR3: TGTGCCAGCTCACCAGGGGTGAGCACAGATACGCAGTATTTT. It encodes CASSPGVSTDTQYF.

The V gene is TRBV28, the J gene TRBJ2-3; D possibly matches TRBD1 or TRBD2 (5 bases each). The CDR3 has 18 residues. The germline V gene has CDR1 MDHEN and CDR2 SYDVKM. V lost 6 bases and J lost 4, with 26 bases in between. CDR3 loop: CASRGAGSGTGLPDTQYF. In DNA, the CDR3 is TGTGCCAGCAGAGGGGCCGGTTCCGGGACGGGCCTTCCAGATACGCAGTATTTT.

The chain joins TRBV9 to TRBJ2-6, with D possibly called TRBD1 or TRBD2 (6 bases each). The germline gives CDR1 SGDLS, CDR2 YYNGEE. This CDR3 has 19 residues. Trimming removed 0 bases from V and 0 bases from J, with 16 bases in between. This CDR3 is CASSVEEGQGSSGANVLTF. The CDR3 DNA sequence: TGTGCCAGCAGCGTAGAGGAGGGGCAGGGGAGCTCTGGGGCCAACGTCCTGACTTTC.

V is TRBV27 and J is TRBJ1-2; 8 bases align to TRBD1. The germline V gene encodes CDR1 MNHEY and CDR2 SMNVEV (reference sequence). V lost 6 bases to trimming and J lost 7 bases; unmatched junction nucleotides: 13. CDR3 length equals 15 residues. CDR3 DNA sequence: TGTGCCAGCAGCCCCATCCGGGCAGGGGGCTTTGGCTACACCTTC. It codes for CASSPIRAGGFGYTF.

This chain links TRBV28 with TRBJ2-7, with D unclear. The CDR3 loop spans 19 amino acids. V was shortened by 4 bases and J by 6 bases, with 31 bases between the two germline ends. CDR1 MDHEN and CDR2 SYDVKM come from the germline V gene. The CDR3 here is CASSSPVVVLPDSSSEQYF. For the CDR3, the DNA is TGTGCCAGCAGTTCCCCTGTTGTAGTCCTCCCCGATTCTTCAAGCGAGCAGTACTTC.

The sample holds a few counts of this clone. The gene calls are TRBV5-6 and TRBJ1-2, with D possibly matching TRBD1 (6 bases). In germline, CDR1 is SGHDT, CDR2 YYEEEE. Trimming left V 0 bases short and J 0 bases short, with 6 bases between. This CDR3 has 14 amino acids. CDR3: CASSLGTANYGYTF. The CDR3 bases are TGTGCCAGCAGCTTGGGGACAGCTAACTATGGCTACACCTTC.

This clone turned up a few times. The chain couples TRBV19 to TRBJ2-3, with 8 nucleotides matching TRBD2. Germline V CDR1 and CDR2: LNHDA, SQIVND (reference sequence). V lost 7 bases, J lost 2 bases, and 11 bases stayed unmatched. The CDR3 contains 16 residues. The DNA for the CDR3 is TGTGCCAGTAATTCCGGGAGTAGCGGGAACACAGATACGCAGTATTTT. Protein sequence: CASNSGSSGNTDTQYF.

This chain links TRBV15 with TRBJ2-3; 7 nucleotides match TRBD2. The CDR3 totals 14 residues. The junction had 8 bases not matched to a gene; V was cut back by 9 bases and J by 2 bases. The germline V gene encodes CDR1 LNHNV and CDR2 YYDKDF (reference sequence). CDR3 sequence (DNA): TGTGCCACAGACAGCGGGGCCCACACAGATACGCAGTATTTT. Protein sequence: CATDSGAHTDTQYF.